The T cell receptor (beta chain) under discussion was sequenced for a study of T-cell reconstitution after alpha-beta-depleted transplantation in children. General study findings and limits: The main origin of T-cell counts and diversity one year after transplant was newly produced T cells. About two months after transplant, alpha-beta T cells reportedly came from several hundred expanded graft clones.

Note on this clonotype: The antigen is unknown.

The ends lost 3 bases at V and 6 bases at J; junction bases unmatched: 8. The CDR3 totals 16 residues. CDR1 SGHTA and CDR2 FQGNSA come from the germline V gene. Preparation of the TCRbeta library was carried out with unique molecular identifiers. MiXCR, run by TCRdb on the PCR reads, gives a single entry per CDR3 protein. The sample consists of 500,000 to 600,000 distinct CDR3 sequences, 25% to 30% of them appearing once. The receptor was isolated from a boy under two years old with Wiskott-Aldrich syndrome, due to receive a stem cell transplant. J is TRBJ2-1 and V is TRBV7-2; 10 bases are a match to TRBD2. Sequenced material: PBMCs, taken before TCRalphabeta/CD19-depleted stem cell transplant. The CDR3 region is CASSFGLAGEVNEQFF. DNA for the CDR3: TGTGCCAGCAGCTTTGGCCTAGCGGGAGAGGTCAATGAGCAGTTCTTC.